One T cell receptor (beta chain) is described in this entry. As yet, its antigen is unknown. 13 Jbeta primers and 60 Vbeta primers were used for the PCR. The assay was immunoSEQ multiplex PCR, and TCRdb's table has in-frame clones only and misses some. Of about 120,000 clones in the sample, 77% were seen once. The CDR3 loop spans 14 amino acids. Germline CDR1 reads SGHVS; CDR2 reads FNYEAQ. V was cut by 2 bases and J by 3 bases, with 11 bases left in between. The sample comes from a study of cytomegalovirus exposure and HLA in healthy donors. Study results and limitations: In terms of immune exposure information, only CMV serostatus was available. According to the study, 160 or so TCR beta chains were cytomegalovirus-associated. Through in vitro validation, three CMV-associated chains were shown to be specific for CMV antigens. Accounts indicate the classifier identified cytomegalovirus status with strong specificity and sensitivity.

The sequencing input was PBMCs. The J gene is TRBJ2-7, the V gene TRBV7-6; a weak D match, TRBD2 (6 bases). This sequence was found in a middle-aged man in good health and CMV-seropositive. The CDR3 sequence is CASSLRGKGYEQYF. CDR3 nucleotides: TGTGCCAGCAGCTTACGCGGGAAAGGCTACGAGCAGTACTTC.